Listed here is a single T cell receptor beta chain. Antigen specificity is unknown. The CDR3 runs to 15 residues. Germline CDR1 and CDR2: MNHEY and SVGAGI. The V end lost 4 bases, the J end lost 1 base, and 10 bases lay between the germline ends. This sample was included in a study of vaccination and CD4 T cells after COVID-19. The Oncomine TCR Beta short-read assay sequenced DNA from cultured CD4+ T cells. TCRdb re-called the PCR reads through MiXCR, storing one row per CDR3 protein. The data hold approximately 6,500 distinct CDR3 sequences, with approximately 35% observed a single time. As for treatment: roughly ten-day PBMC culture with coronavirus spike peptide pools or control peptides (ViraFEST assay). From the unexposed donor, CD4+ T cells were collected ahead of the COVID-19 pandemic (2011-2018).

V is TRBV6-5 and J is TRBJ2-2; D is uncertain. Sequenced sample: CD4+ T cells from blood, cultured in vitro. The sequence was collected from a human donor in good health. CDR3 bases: TGTGCCAGCAGTTTTAATAACAGGAACACCGGGGAGCTGTTTTTT. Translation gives CASSFNNRNTGELFF.